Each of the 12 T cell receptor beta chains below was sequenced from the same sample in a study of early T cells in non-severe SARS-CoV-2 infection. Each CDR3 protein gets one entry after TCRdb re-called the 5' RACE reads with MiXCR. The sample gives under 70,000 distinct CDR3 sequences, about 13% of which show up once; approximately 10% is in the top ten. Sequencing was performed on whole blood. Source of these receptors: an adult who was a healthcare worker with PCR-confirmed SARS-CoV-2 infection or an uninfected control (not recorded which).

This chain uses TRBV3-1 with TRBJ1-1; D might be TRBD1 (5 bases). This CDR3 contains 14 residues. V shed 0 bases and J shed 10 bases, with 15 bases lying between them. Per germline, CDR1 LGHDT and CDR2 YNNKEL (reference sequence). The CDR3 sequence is CASSQDDGQGLAFF. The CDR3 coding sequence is TGTGCCAGCAGCCAAGATGATGGGCAGGGTCTAGCTTTCTTT. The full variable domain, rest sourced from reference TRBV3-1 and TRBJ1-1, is DTAVSQTPKYLVTQMGNDKSIKCEQNLGHDTMYWYKQDSKKFLKIMFSYNNKELIINETVPNRFSPKSPDKAHLNLHINSLELGDSAVYFCASSQDDGQGLAFFGQGTRLTVV.

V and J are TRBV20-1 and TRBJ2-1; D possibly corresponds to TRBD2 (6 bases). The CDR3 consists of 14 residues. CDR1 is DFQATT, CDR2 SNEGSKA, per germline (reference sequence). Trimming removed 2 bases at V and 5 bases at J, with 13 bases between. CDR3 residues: CSARFAGPNNEQFF. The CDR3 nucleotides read TGCAGTGCTAGATTTGCGGGACCCAACAATGAGCAGTTCTTC.

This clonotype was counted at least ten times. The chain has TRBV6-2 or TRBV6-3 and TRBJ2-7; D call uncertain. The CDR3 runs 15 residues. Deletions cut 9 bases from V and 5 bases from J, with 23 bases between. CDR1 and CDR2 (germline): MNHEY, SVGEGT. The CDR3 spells CASSGTDHLRNEQYF. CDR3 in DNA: TGTGCCAGTAGTGGCACCGACCATCTACGGAACGAGCAGTACTTC.

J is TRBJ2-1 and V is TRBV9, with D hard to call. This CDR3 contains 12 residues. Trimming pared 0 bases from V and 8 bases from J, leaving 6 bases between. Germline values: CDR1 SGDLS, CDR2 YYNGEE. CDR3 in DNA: TGTGCCAGCAGCGTAGGCGGTGATGAGCAGTTCTTC. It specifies CASSVGGDEQFF.

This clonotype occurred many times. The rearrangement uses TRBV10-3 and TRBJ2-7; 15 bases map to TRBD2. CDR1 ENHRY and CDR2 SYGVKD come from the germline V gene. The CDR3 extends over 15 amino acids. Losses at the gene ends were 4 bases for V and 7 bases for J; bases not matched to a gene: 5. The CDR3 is CAISAGLAGGEEQYF. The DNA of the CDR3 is TGTGCCATCAGTGCCGGACTAGCGGGGGGGGAAGAGCAGTACTTC.

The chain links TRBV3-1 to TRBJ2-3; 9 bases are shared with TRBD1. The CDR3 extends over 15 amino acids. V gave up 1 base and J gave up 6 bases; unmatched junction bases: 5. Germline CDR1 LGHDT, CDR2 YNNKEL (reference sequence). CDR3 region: CASSQGTGAVDTQYF. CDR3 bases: TGTGCCAGCAGCCAAGGGACAGGGGCCGTGGATACGCAGTATTTT.

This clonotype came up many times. CDR3 bases: TGTGCCAGCAGCCCACGGCCAGGGAGAATGGCAGATACGCAGTATTTT. Protein product: CASSPRPGRMADTQYF. The V gene is TRBV7-2, the J gene TRBJ2-3, with D possibly called TRBD1 or TRBD2 (5 bases each). The CDR3 consists of 16 residues. The V gene's germline CDR1 is SGHTA and CDR2 FQGNSA. V was trimmed by 5 bases and J by 4 bases, leaving 19 bases between them.

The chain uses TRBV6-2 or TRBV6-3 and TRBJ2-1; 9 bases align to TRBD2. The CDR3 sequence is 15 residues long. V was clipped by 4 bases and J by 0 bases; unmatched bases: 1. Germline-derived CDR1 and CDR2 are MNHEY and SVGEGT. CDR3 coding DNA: TGTGCCAGCAGTTTGACTAGCGGCTCCTACAATGAGCAGTTCTTC. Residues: CASSLTSGSYNEQFF.

The CDR3 is CAISGTATFIYEQYF. CDR3 DNA: TGTGCCATCAGTGGGACAGCCACGTTCATCTACGAGCAGTACTTC. This chain connects TRBV10-3 to TRBJ2-7, with a tentative D call TRBD1 (6 bases). V dropped 4 bases and J dropped 3 bases, with 16 bases sitting between them. Per germline, CDR1 ENHRY and CDR2 SYGVKD. This CDR3 comprises 15 residues.

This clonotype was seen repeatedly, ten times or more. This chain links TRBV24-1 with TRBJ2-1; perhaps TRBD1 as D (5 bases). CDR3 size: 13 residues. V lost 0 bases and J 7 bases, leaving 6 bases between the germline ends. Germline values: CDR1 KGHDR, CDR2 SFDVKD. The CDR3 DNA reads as TGTGCCACCAGTGATTTGGGGGCTAATGAGCAGTTCTTC. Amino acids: CATSDLGANEQFF.

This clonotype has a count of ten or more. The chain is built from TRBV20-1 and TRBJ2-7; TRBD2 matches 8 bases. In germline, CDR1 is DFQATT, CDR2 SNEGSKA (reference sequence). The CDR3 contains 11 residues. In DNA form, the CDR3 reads TGCATCCCGGGGACTAGCTACGAGCAGTACTTC. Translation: CIPGTSYEQYF.

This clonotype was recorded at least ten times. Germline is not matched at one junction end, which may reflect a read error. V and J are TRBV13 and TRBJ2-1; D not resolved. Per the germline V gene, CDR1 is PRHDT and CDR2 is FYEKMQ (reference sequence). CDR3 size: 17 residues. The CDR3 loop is CAGSLESRVPSYNEQFF. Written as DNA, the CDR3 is TGTGCCGGCAGCTTAGAATCCCGCGTACCCTCCTACAATGAGCAGTTCTTC.